This T cell receptor (beta chain) was retrieved from a study of T cells in Graves' hyperthyroidism and ophthalmopathy. The PBMCs studied were ones that came from 10 ml fresh peripheral blood. Using RNA transcripts as the source, TCR beta CDR3 regions were amplified. HTBI primers were used for first-round RT-PCR of the TCR CDR3. TCRdb ran MiXCR on the multiplex PCR reads and lists one entry per CDR3 protein. The table records under 350,000 distinct CDR3 sequences, over 15% of them present only once. The clonotype originates from a woman aged 50 to 60 with Graves' hyperthyroidism. Sample: blood.

CDR3 protein: CASSPNPGLTGELFF. Written as DNA, the CDR3 is TGTGCCAGCTCACCAAACCCGGGTCTCACCGGGGAGCTGTTTTTT. V and J are TRBV18 and TRBJ2-2; D gene unclear. Germline assignment: CDR1 KGHSH and CDR2 LQKENI. V lost 2 bases to trimming and J lost 4 bases, with 11 bases between them. The CDR3 runs to 15 residues.